The entry that follows covers one T cell receptor (beta chain) sequence. As yet, its antigen is unknown. The V end was cut by 3 bases, the J end by 2 bases, with 10 bases between. CDR3 length: 14 amino acids. Looked up from germline, CDR1 is SNHLY and CDR2 is FYNNEI. This entry comes from a study of cytomegalovirus exposure and HLA in healthy donors. Whole-study findings and limits: Excluded were some V segments that proved indistinguishable, including TRBV6-2 and TRBV6-3.

Use of 60 Vbeta and 13 Jbeta primers characterized the PCR. Libraries were prepared by immunoSEQ multiplex PCR; TCRdb keeps only in-frame clonotypes and omits some of them. Of some 270,000 clones in the sample, around 90% are singletons; the top ten hold 1.7%. Sequencing input: PBMCs. The origin of this receptor is a girl aged 2 to 10 in good health and CMV-seronegative. The rearrangement links TRBV2 to TRBJ2-5; a weak D match, TRBD2 (6 bases). The CDR3 coding sequence is TGTGCCAGCAGTGACCGGGACTTTCAAGAGACCCAGTACTTC. Its protein is CASSDRDFQETQYF.